The TCR beta chain under discussion was sequenced for a study of T cell responses to AZD1222 COVID-19 vaccine. Study-wide findings and caveats: Across the whole spike, CD4 TCRs peaked at regions 160-218 and 743-854. Targets within unmutated variant regions were reportedly found for nearly half of spike-specific TCRs. Elevations in Spike-specific TCR breadth and depth followed administration of two AZD1222 doses. Donor demographics were predominantly white British with a female majority; clonal diversity may be underestimated.

The V gene end was trimmed by 2 bases and the J gene end by 3 bases; junction bases not matched to a gene: 5. The CDR3 contains 15 residues. CDR1 SGHTA and CDR2 FQGNSA come from the germline V gene. For this clone: Its cognate antigen is unknown.

The data were produced by immunoSEQ multiplex PCR, yet TCRdb's version contains in-frame clones alone and is incomplete. In the table there are 120,000 to 150,000 clones, about 93% of which are singletons. The chain is built from TRBV7-2 and TRBJ1-2, with 8 bases fitting TRBD1. This clonotype was sampled from an adult in good health. This material consisted of peripheral blood, taken on day 0 of AZD1222 vaccination. The CDR3 protein is CASSLTRQGHYGYTF. In DNA, the CDR3 is TGTGCCAGCAGCTTAACAAGACAGGGGCACTATGGCTACACCTTC. The full variable domain, rest sourced from reference TRBV7-2 and TRBJ1-2, is GAGVSQSPSNKVTEKGKDVELRCDPISGHTALYWYRQSLGQGLEFLIYFQGNSAPDKSGLPSDRFSAERTGGSVSTLTIQRTQQEDSAVYLCASSLTRQGHYGYTFGSGTRLTVV.